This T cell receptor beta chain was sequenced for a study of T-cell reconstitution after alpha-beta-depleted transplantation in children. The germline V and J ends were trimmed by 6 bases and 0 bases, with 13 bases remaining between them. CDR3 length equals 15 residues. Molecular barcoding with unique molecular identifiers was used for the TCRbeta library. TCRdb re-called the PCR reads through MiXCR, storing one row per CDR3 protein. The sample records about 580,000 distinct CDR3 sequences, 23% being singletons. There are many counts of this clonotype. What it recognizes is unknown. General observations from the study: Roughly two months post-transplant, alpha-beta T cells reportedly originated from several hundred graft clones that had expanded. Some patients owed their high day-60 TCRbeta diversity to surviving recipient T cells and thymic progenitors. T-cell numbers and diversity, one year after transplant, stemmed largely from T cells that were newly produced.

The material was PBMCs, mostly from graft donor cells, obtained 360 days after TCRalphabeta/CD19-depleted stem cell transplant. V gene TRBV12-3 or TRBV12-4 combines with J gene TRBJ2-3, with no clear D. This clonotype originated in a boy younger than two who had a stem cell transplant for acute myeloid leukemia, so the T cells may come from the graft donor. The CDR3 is CASRVDGPSTDTQYF. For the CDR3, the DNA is TGTGCCAGCAGAGTGGACGGACCTAGCACAGATACGCAGTATTTT.